The 8 T cell receptor beta chains presented below share a single source sample, sequenced in a study of blood T cell repertoires in COVID-19. Sequencing used immunoSEQ multiplex PCR; TCRdb keeps in-frame clones, though not all of them. This sample carries under 250,000 clones, about 83% of them seen once, and the ten largest clones take around 5.5%. Sequencing was carried out using peripheral blood. The receptor set was obtained from a human donor in a cohort sampled during active COVID-19.

The chain couples TRBV28 to TRBJ2-7, with 12 positions matching TRBD2. V gave up 7 bases and J gave up 12 bases; unmatched junction bases: 16. The CDR3 has 15 amino acids. Looked up from germline, CDR1 is MDHEN and CDR2 is SYDVKM. The CDR3 sequence: CASTPPGLAGQRLYF. The CDR3 bases are TGTGCCAGCACACCACCGGGACTAGCGGGTCAGCGGCTGTACTTC. The full variable domain, rest sourced from reference TRBV28 and TRBJ2-7, is DVKVTQSSRYLVKRTGEKVFLECVQDMDHENMFWYRQDPGLGLRLIYFSYDVKMKEKGDIPEGYSVSREKKERFSLILESASTNQTSMYLCASTPPGLAGQRLYFGPGTRLTVT.

This clone turned up a few times. The V and J genes are TRBV28 and TRBJ1-1; D remains unclear. Germline V gives CDR1 MDHEN, CDR2 SYDVKM. The CDR3 loop spans 14 amino acids. Trimming removed 3 bases from V and 7 bases from J, with 15 bases in between. In DNA form, the CDR3 reads TGTGCCAGCAGTTTTCAGCCTGGGCGGGGTGAAGCTTTCTTT. Protein product: CASSFQPGRGEAFF.

V is TRBV19 and J is TRBJ2-6; perhaps TRBD2 as D (5 bases). CDR3 size: 15 residues. Deletions cut 8 bases from V and 2 bases from J, with 13 bases between. Germline V lookup: CDR1 LNHDA, CDR2 SQIVND (reference sequence). The DNA of the CDR3 is TGTGCCAGTTTCGGGGTACGAACTGGGGCCAACGTCCTGACTTTC. Its protein product is CASFGVRTGANVLTF.

In DNA, the CDR3 is TGTGCCTCCCCCGCGGGGCCCGGGGCCAACGTCCTGACTTTC. Translating gives CASPAGPGANVLTF. V is TRBV2 and J is TRBJ2-6; the D gene is possibly TRBD2 (6 bases). The CDR3 covers 14 residues. Germline V CDR1 and CDR2: SNHLY, FYNNEI. Trimming left V 11 bases short and J 4 bases short, with 15 bases between.

The chain uses TRBV7-3 and TRBJ2-3; 10 bases are shared with TRBD2. Germline lookup yields CDR1 SGHTA and CDR2 FQGTGA. The CDR3 length is 14 residues. V shed 4 bases, J shed 6 bases, and the junction held 4 bases outside the gene matches. The DNA of the CDR3 is TGTGCCAGCAGCTCATTAGCGGGGGGTGATACGCAGTATTTT. Protein product: CASSSLAGGDTQYF.

V gene TRBV28 combines with J gene TRBJ1-1, with no clear D. The CDR3 contains 15 residues. V was cut by 4 bases and J by 0 bases, with 12 bases left in between. Looked up from germline, CDR1 is MDHEN and CDR2 is SYDVKM. The CDR3 nucleotides are TGTGCCAGCAGTTCGAGGTCAGCAGTGAACACTGAAGCTTTCTTT. This gives the protein CASSSRSAVNTEAFF.

The chain couples TRBV3-1 (or the pseudogene TRBV3-2) to TRBJ2-2; D gene uncertain. Trimming removed 1 base at V and 6 bases at J, with 9 bases between. Germline CDR1 is LGHDT and CDR2 is YNNKEL (reference sequence). The CDR3 runs 14 residues. The CDR3 bases are TGTGCCAGCAGCCAAGCCCAGGTCTCCGGGGAGCTGTTTTTT. Translation gives CASSQAQVSGELFF.

A few counts support this clone. V usage is TRBV6-5 and J usage is TRBJ2-5, with 7 positions matching TRBD2. The CDR3 contains 15 residues. Per the germline V gene, CDR1 is MNHEY and CDR2 is SVGAGI. The ends lost 2 bases at V and 5 bases at J; junction bases unmatched: 8. Written as DNA, the CDR3 is TGTGCCAGCAGTTACGGAACTAGCGTCGGGGAGACCCAGTACTTC. Translating gives CASSYGTSVGETQYF.